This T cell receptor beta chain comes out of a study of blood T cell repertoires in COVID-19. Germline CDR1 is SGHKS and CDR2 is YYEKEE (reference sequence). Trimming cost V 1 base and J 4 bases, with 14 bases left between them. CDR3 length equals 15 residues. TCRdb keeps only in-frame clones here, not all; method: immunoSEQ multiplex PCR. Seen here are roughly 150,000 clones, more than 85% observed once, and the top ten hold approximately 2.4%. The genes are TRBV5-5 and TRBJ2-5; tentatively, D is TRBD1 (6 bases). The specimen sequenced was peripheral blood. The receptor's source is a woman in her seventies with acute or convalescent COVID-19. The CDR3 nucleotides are TGTGCCAGCAGCTTGCAACCCGGACAGCTAGAGACCCAGTACTTC. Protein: CASSLQPGQLETQYF.